This TCR beta chain was profiled in a study of sequential checkpoint blockade in melanoma (dated by TCRdb to between 2018 and 2020). As for the study more broadly: Patients were randomized 1:1 to first-line nivolumab followed by ipilimumab (arm A) or ipilimumab followed by nivolumab (arm B). Maintenance nivolumab came after each of the two trial sequences.

This specimen's treatment or condition label, per the study, means: randomized to nivolumab then ipilimumab (arm A) or the reverse (arm B). None of the patients in the trial had previously been given DNA-damaging chemotherapy. A FACS Aria II flow cytometer was used to sort live CD3+CD8+ cells that were negative for CD19 and CD56 from thawed PBMCs. CheckMate 064, a randomized, open-label phase II trial of sequential checkpoint blockade, was the source of the samples, all of which came from patients with melanoma. Peripheral blood mononuclear cells were collected by leukapheresis, purified using Ficoll-Paque, and frozen in human serum containing about 9.8% DMSO. Purity of sorted blood CD3+CD8+ cells was verified at >95% immediately after sorting, followed by DNA extraction. General study outcomes and caveats: Validation of the response-prediction model combining TCR metrics and mutation burden is needed in larger, independent patient cohorts.

As for this clone: Its antigen specificity is not known. No clone much larger than this one lies a single base away; base qualities are absent.

TCRbeta CDR3 regions were immunosequenced from genomic DNA with the immunoSEQ Assay. Before high-throughput sequencing, genomic DNA was amplified using bias-controlled multiplex PCR. From the authors' description of their analysis: To quantify the absolute abundance of each unique TCRbeta CDR3 region, the sequences were collapsed and filtered. Clonality, defined as 1 minus Pielou's evenness, was calculated using only productive rearrangements. A previously published method was used to identify clones whose frequencies were significantly greater in on-treatment samples than in baseline samples. As stored in TCRdb, this immuneACCESS dataset retains in-frame rearrangements with V and J assigned. A fraction of the clones does not appear; measured against another copy, unresolved V genes explain less than half of the discrepancy, and the remainder lacks a known reason. D and trimming were read from the DNA, whereas the V and J calls and clone size are those reported in that table. Here the sample has 7,500 to 10,000 clones; around 75% occur a single time. The top ten clonotypes cover under 20% of the sample.

The V end gives up 5 bases and the J end 4 bases, leaving 5 bases in the junction not matched to a gene. According to the germline V gene, CDR1 reads SGHVS and CDR2 reads FNYEAQ. Measured from the cysteine to the phenylalanine, the CDR3 is 14 residues long. The CDR3 DNA has 42 bases and is translated from base 1. The starting material was CD8+ T cells sorted from blood (inferred from file names), obtained from a patient given nivolumab and ipilimumab in sequence. This receptor was obtained from a human donor with melanoma. This chain joins TRBV7-6 to TRBJ2-7, and 10 junction bases match TRBD1. In nucleotides, the sequence is TGTGCCAGCAGCCCAGGACAGGGGGGTTACGAGCAGTACTTC. This is translated as CASSPGQGGYEQYF.